The 15 T cell receptor beta chains presented below share a single source sample, sequenced in a study of blood T cell repertoires in COVID-19. Profiling relied on immunoSEQ multiplex PCR, and the TCRdb table lists in-frame clones only, not all of them. The table lists over 200,000 clones, approximately 91% of them singletons, with roughly 0.69% in the top ten. The source material was peripheral blood. Receptors were obtained from a man aged 40-49 years with acute or convalescent COVID-19.

The chain recombines TRBV2 with TRBJ1-5; 8 nucleotides match TRBD1. Germline values: CDR1 SNHLY, CDR2 FYNNEI. Trimming took 5 bases from V and 9 from J; bases not matched to a gene: 6. There are 13 residues in the CDR3. CDR3 sequence: CASSWTGIGPQHF. The CDR3 DNA reads as TGTGCCAGCAGTTGGACAGGGATAGGGCCCCAGCATTTT.

The rearrangement links TRBV5-4 to TRBJ2-3, with D possibly TRBD1 on 6 matching bases. With 4 bases removed from V and 4 bases from J, the gap between germline ends came to 7 bases. CDR3 length equals 12 residues. Germline V gene lookup returns CDR1 SGHNT and CDR2 YYREEE (reference sequence). The CDR3 region is CASSRTADTQYF. For the CDR3, the DNA is TGTGCCAGCAGCCGGACAGCAGATACGCAGTATTTT.

This chain connects TRBV5-1 to TRBJ1-1; D remains ambiguous. Trimming pared 0 bases from V and 7 bases from J, leaving 13 bases between. The CDR3 covers 14 residues. Germline loops: CDR1 SGHRS, CDR2 YFSETQ. CDR3: CASSLVLGMGEAFF. CDR3 bases: TGCGCCAGCAGCTTGGTCCTCGGGATGGGTGAAGCTTTCTTT.

The genes are TRBV7-8 and TRBJ2-5; TRBD1 aligns across 9 bases. This CDR3 spans 15 amino acids. Germline-derived CDR1 and CDR2 are SGHVS and FQNEAQ. Trimming took 4 bases from V and 5 from J; bases not matched to a gene: 8. The CDR3, as DNA: TGTGCCAGCAGCTGGGGACAGGGACGAGGTGAGACCCAGTACTTC. It translates to CASSWGQGRGETQYF.

The table lists this clone with a count of one. The J gene is TRBJ1-3, the V gene TRBV18; tentative D call: TRBD1 (5 bases). The germline V gene encodes CDR1 KGHSH and CDR2 LQKENI. Trimming left V 1 base short and J 1 base short, with 8 bases between. The CDR3 spans 15 residues. The CDR3 is CASSPLKGSGNTIYF. The CDR3 nucleotides read TGTGCCAGCTCACCACTGAAGGGGTCTGGAAACACCATATATTTT.

This clone was detected once. This rearrangement joins TRBV10-2 to TRBJ2-1, with TRBD2 matching over 9 bases. Germline V lookup: CDR1 WSHSY, CDR2 SAAADI. V trimming: 6 bases; J trimming: 0 bases; junction bases outside the gene matches: 3. This CDR3 spans 15 amino acids. CDR3 protein: CASRRAGGSYNEQFF. CDR3 DNA sequence: TGCGCCAGCAGGAGAGCGGGGGGCTCCTACAATGAGCAGTTCTTC.

V usage is TRBV28 and J usage is TRBJ1-3; 9 bases align to TRBD1. J lost 4 bases, V lost 7 bases, and 11 bases had no gene match. The CDR3 is 16 residues long. Germline values: CDR1 MDHEN, CDR2 SYDVKM. The CDR3 nucleotides read TGTGCCAGCAACCCTGGGACAGGGCCCCCGGGAAACACCATATATTTT. This codes for CASNPGTGPPGNTIYF.

This clone was seen more than once but under ten times. The chain uses TRBV7-9 and TRBJ2-7, with 7 bases matching TRBD1. V was clipped by 1 base and J by 4 bases; unmatched bases: 7. CDR1 SEHNR and CDR2 FQNEAQ come from the germline V gene (reference sequence). CDR3 size: 15 residues. Written as DNA, the CDR3 is TGTGCCAGCAGCTTAGAAGCAGGGGGTAGGTACGAGCAGTACTTC. Translated: CASSLEAGGRYEQYF.

The chain links TRBV4-1 to TRBJ2-3; D not resolved. Trimming pared 1 base from V and 2 bases from J, leaving 10 bases between. CDR1 and CDR2 from the germline V gene are MGHRA and YSYEKL. The CDR3 consists of 15 residues. CDR3 region: CASSQAAGLTDTQYF. The CDR3 region has the DNA TGCGCCAGCAGCCAAGCTGCCGGTCTCACAGATACGCAGTATTTT.

This chain uses TRBV5-5 with TRBJ2-7; D might be TRBD2 (7 bases). Germline lookup yields CDR1 SGHKS and CDR2 YYEKEE (reference sequence). V was cut by 0 bases and J by 3 bases, with 13 bases left in between. The CDR3 extends over 15 amino acids. The DNA for the CDR3 is TGTGCCAGCAGCTTGGTAACGGGGGGCGGCTACGAGCAGTACTTC. Translated: CASSLVTGGGYEQYF. Full variable domain (remainder filled in from reference TRBV5-5 and TRBJ2-7): DAGVTQSPTHLIKTRGQQVTLRCSPISGHKSVSWYQQVLGQGPQFIFQYYEKEERGRGNFPDRFSARQFPNYSSELNVNALLLGDSALYLCASSLVTGGGYEQYFGPGTRLTVT.

The genes are TRBV27 and TRBJ2-1; maybe TRBD2 (6 bases). Germline assignment: CDR1 MNHEY and CDR2 SMNVEV (reference sequence). The CDR3 is 15 residues long. V lost 6 bases, J lost 5 bases, and 17 bases lay in between. For the CDR3, the DNA is TGTGCCAGCAGCTCAAGACTAGGGCTGAACAATGAGCAGTTCTTC. Amino acid sequence: CASSSRLGLNNEQFF.

The rearrangement links TRBV27 to TRBJ1-1, with D possibly being TRBD1 (6 bases). Germline V gene data show CDR1 as MNHEY and CDR2 as SMNVEV (reference sequence). The CDR3 is 13 residues long. Trimming stripped 5 bases from V and 4 bases from J, with 11 bases between. Here the CDR3 reads CASSINRATEAFF. CDR3 nucleotides: TGTGCCAGCAGTATTAACAGGGCCACTGAAGCTTTCTTT.

The V gene is TRBV24-1, the J gene TRBJ2-3, with TRBD2 identical over 11 bases. The CDR3 is made up of 16 amino acids. V lost 0 bases, J lost 4 bases, and 2 bases stayed unmatched. Germline CDR1 reads KGHDR; CDR2 reads SFDVKD. The CDR3 nucleotides are TGTGCCACCAGTGATTTGCTAGCGGGAGGAGCAGATACGCAGTATTTT. Encoded protein: CATSDLLAGGADTQYF.

V gene TRBV9 combines with J gene TRBJ2-5; D is uncertain. Germline-derived CDR1 and CDR2 are SGDLS and YYNGEE. V lost 0 bases and J lost 5, with 8 bases in between. The CDR3 has 13 residues. This chain's CDR3 is CASSVASAETQYF. The CDR3 DNA is TGTGCCAGCAGCGTAGCGAGTGCCGAGACCCAGTACTTC. The complete variable domain, with remaining parts taken from reference TRBV9 and TRBJ2-5, reads DSGVTQTPKHLITATGQRVTLRCSPRSGDLSVYWYQQSLDQGLQFLIQYYNGEERAKGNILERFSAQQFPDLHSELNLSSLELGDSALYFCASSVASAETQYFGPGTRLLVL.

The rearrangement joins TRBV19 to TRBJ2-4; the match to TRBD1 covers 7 bases. V lost 5 bases and J lost 3; bases outside the gene matches: 13. The CDR3 loop spans 17 amino acids. Per germline, CDR1 LNHDA and CDR2 SQIVND (reference sequence). Here the CDR3 reads CASSPLPSGTVKNIQYF. The CDR3, as DNA: TGTGCCAGTAGTCCTCTACCATCCGGGACAGTCAAAAACATTCAGTACTTC. The variable domain in full, with the rest retrieved from reference TRBV19 and TRBJ2-4, is DGGITQSPKYLFRKEGQNVTLSCEQNLNHDAMYWYRQDPGQGLRLIYYSQIVNDFQKGDIAEGYSVSREKKESFPLTVTSAQKNPTAFYLCASSPLPSGTVKNIQYFGAGTRLSVL.